A selection of T cell receptor beta chains follows, all from one sample in a study of T cell changes during pregnancy in multiple sclerosis. The table came from immunoSEQ multiplex PCR; TCRdb's copy has only in-frame clones and leaves some out. The data show approximately 58,000 clones, around 93% seen once. This sample comprised CD4+ T cells from peripheral blood mononuclear cells, obtained after pregnancy. These receptors were collected from a female donor in good health, enrolled as a control in a pregnancy study. The CDR3 runs from the conserved cysteine through the conserved F or W. Each record gives: D gene, clone size, J gene, V gene, CDR3 DNA, CDR3 protein. The D gene is left open where the match is weak. Where a row states a size, it is once, few, many or the class of an expanded clone; other rows omit it.

>TRBD1|.|TRBJ2-5|TRBV9
TGTGCCAGCAGCCAAGGACAGGGCAGAGAGACCCAGTACTTC
CASSQGQGRETQYF
>.|few|TRBJ1-5|TRBV30
TGTGCCTGGAGTGTGGGGAGACAGCCCCAGCATTTT
CAWSVGRQPQHF
>.|.|TRBJ2-2|TRBV5-6
TGTGCCAGCAGCCGGGACACCGGGGAGCTGTTTTTT
CASSRDTGELFF
>.|.|TRBJ1-2|TRBV4-1
TGCGCCAGCAGCCAAGTAGGAGGACAGAGGCCCCACTATGGCTACACCTTC
CASSQVGGQRPHYGYTF
>.|.|TRBJ1-5|TRBV5-1
TGCGCCAGCAGCTTGGGGAATAGCCCCCTGCAGCCCCAGCATTTT
CASSLGNSPLQPQHF
>.|.|TRBJ1-4|TRBV5-4
TGTGCCAGCAGCTTGGGCGGCGGCAGGGAGGTACGAAAACTGTTTTTT
CASSLGGGREVRKLFF
>.|once|TRBJ1-1|TRBV4-1
TGCGCCAGCTCACCAGGGGTGGGAGCTGAAGCTTTCTTT
CASSPGVGAEAFF
>TRBD2|.|TRBJ2-3|TRBV7-9
TGTGCCAGCAGCCCTTTAGCGGGGGGGCCAGATACGCAGTATTTT
CASSPLAGGPDTQYF
>TRBD2|.|TRBJ2-1|TRBV5-6
TGTGCCAGCAGCCGGGGGGGAAGTGGACACCAAAATGAGCAGTTCTTC
CASSRGGSGHQNEQFF
>.|.|TRBJ1-1|TRBV20-1
TGCAGTGCTAATGACAGGACTGAAGCTTTCTTT
CSANDRTEAFF
>.|.|TRBJ1-2|TRBV7-9
TGTGCCAGCAGCGAAAGAGGCCATAACTATGGCTACACCTTC
CASSERGHNYGYTF